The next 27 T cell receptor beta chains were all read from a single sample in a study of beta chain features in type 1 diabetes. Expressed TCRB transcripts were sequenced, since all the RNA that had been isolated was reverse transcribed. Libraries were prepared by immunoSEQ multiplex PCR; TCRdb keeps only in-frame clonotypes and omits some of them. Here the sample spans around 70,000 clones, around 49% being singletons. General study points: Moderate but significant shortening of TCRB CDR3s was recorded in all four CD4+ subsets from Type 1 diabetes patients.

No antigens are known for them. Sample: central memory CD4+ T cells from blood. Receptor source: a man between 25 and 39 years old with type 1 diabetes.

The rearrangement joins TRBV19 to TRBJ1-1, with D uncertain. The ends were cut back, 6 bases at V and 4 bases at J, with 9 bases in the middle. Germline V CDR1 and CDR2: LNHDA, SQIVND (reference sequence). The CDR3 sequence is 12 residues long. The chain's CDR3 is CASSGEGTEAFF. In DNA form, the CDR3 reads TGTGCCAGTAGCGGAGAGGGCACTGAAGCTTTCTTT. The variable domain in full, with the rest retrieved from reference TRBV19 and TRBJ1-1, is DGGITQSPKYLFRKEGQNVTLSCEQNLNHDAMYWYRQDPGQGLRLIYYSQIVNDFQKGDIAEGYSVSREKKESFPLTVTSAQKNPTAFYLCASSGEGTEAFFGQGTRLTVV.

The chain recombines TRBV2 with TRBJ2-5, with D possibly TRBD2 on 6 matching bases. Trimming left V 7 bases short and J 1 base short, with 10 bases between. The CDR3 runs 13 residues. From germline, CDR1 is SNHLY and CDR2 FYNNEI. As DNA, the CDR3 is TGTGCCAGCATCAGGGACTTCCAAGAGACCCAGTACTTC. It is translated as CASIRDFQETQYF.

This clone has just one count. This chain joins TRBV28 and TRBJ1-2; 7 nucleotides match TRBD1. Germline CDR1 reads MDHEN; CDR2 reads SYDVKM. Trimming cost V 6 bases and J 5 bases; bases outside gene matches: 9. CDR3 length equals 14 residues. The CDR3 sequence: CASRPGTAGYGYTF. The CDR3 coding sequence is TGTGCCAGCAGACCTGGGACAGCTGGGTATGGCTACACCTTC.

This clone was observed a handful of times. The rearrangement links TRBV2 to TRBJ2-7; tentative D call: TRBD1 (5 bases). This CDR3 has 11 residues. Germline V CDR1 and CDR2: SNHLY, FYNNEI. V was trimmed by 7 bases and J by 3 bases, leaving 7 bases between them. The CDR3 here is CASKRGYEQYF. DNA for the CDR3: TGTGCCAGCAAAAGGGGCTACGAGCAGTACTTC.

The CDR3 here is CASSPPPLGQGKETQYF. The CDR3 nucleotides read TGTGCCAGCTCACCACCCCCTTTGGGACAGGGCAAAGAGACCCAGTACTTC. The chain carries TRBV18 and TRBJ2-5; 9 bases are a match to TRBD1. Germline V lookup: CDR1 KGHSH, CDR2 LQKENI. The CDR3 is 17 residues long. Trimming cost V 0 bases and J 3 bases; bases outside gene matches: 8.

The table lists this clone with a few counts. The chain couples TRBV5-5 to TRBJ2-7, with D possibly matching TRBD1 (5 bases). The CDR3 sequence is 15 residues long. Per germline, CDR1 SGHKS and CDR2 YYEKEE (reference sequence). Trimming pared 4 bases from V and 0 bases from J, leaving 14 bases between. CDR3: CASSLTSQVSYEQYF. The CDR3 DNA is TGTGCCAGCAGCCTAACTTCACAGGTCTCCTACGAGCAGTACTTC.

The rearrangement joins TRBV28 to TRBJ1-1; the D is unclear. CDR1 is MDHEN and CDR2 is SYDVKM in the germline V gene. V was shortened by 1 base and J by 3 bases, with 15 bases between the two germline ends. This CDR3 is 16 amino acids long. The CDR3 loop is CASSLLGRGGDTEAFF. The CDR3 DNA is TGTGCCAGCAGTTTATTGGGCCGGGGTGGGGACACTGAAGCTTTCTTT.

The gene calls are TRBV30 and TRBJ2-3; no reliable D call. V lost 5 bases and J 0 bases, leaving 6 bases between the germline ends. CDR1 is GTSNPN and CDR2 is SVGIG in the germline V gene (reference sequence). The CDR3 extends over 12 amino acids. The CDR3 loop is CAWGPSTDTQYF. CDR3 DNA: TGTGCCTGGGGGCCTAGCACAGATACGCAGTATTTT. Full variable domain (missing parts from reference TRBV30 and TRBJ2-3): SQTIHQWPATLVQPVGSPLSLECTVEGTSNPNLYWYRQAAGRGLQLLFYSVGIGQISSEVPQNLSASRPQDRQFILSSKKLLLSDSGFYLCAWGPSTDTQYFGPGTRLTVL.

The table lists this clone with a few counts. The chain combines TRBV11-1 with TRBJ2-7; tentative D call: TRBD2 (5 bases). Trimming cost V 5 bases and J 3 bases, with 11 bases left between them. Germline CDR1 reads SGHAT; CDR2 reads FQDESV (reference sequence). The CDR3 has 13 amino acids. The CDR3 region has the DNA TGTGCCAGCAGCCCCCGGACTCGCTACGAGCAGTACTTC. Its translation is CASSPRTRYEQYF. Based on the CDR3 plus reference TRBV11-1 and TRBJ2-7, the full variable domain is EAEVAQSPRYKITEKSQAVAFWCDPISGHATLYWYRQILGQGPELLVQFQDESVVDDSQLPKDRFSAERLKGVDSTLKIQPAELGDSAMYLCASSPRTRYEQYFGPGTRLTVT.

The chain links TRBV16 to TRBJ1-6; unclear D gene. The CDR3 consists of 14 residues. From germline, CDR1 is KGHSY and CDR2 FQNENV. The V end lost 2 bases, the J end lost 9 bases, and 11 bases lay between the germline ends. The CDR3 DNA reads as TGTGCCAGCAGCCAAGGAGGCCGTGGTTCACCCCTCCACTTT. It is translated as CASSQGGRGSPLHF. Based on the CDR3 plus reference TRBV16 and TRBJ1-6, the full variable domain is GEEVAQTPKHLVRGEGQKAKLYCAPIKGHSYVFWYQQVLKNEFKFLISFQNENVFDETGMPKERFSAKCLPNSPCSLEIQATKLEDSAVYFCASSQGGRGSPLHFGNGTRLTVT.

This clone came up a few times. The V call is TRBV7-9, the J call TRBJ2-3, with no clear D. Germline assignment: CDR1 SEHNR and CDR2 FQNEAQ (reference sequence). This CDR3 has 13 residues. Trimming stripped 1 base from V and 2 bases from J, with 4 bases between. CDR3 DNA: TGTGCCAGCAGCTTAGGGGCCACAGATACGCAGTATTTT. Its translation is CASSLGATDTQYF.

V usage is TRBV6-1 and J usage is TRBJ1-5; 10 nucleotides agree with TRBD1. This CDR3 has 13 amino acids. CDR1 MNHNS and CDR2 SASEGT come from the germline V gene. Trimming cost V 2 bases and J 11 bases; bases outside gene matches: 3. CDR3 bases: TGTGCCAGCAGTGAAAAGGACAGGGGGGCCCAGCATTTT. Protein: CASSEKDRGAQHF.

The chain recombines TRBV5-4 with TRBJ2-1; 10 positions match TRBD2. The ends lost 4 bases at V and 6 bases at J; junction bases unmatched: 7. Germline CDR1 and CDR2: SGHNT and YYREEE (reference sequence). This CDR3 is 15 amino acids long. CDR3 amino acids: CASSQAGGRGNEQFF. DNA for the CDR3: TGTGCCAGCAGCCAAGCGGGAGGGCGAGGCAATGAGCAGTTCTTC.

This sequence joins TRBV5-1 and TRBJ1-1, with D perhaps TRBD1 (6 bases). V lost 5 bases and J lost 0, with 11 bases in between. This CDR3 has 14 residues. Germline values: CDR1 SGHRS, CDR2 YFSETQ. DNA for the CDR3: TGCGCCAGCAGTCCAGGGGCCGTGAACACTGAAGCTTTCTTT. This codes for CASSPGAVNTEAFF.

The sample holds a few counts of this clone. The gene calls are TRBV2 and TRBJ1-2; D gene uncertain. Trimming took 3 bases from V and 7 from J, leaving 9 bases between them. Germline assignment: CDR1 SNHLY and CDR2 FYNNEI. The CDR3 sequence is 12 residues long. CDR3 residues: CASSDDKGGYTF. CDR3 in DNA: TGTGCCAGCAGTGATGACAAAGGTGGCTACACCTTC.

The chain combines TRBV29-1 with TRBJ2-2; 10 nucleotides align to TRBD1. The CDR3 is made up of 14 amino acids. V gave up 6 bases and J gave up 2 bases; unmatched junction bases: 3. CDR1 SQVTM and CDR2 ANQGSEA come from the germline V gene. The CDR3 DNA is TGCAGCGTGGGGACAGGGGCTAACACCGGGGAGCTGTTTTTT. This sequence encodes CSVGTGANTGELFF.

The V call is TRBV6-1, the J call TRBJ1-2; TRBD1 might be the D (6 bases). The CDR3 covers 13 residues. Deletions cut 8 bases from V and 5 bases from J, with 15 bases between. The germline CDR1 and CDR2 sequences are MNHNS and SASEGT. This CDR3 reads CASEGTQYYGYTF. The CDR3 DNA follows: TGTGCCAGCGAGGGGACACAGTATTATGGCTACACCTTC.

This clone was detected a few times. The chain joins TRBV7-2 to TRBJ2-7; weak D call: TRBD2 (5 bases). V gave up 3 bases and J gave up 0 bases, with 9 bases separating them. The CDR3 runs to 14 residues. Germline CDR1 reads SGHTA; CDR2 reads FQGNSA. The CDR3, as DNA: TGTGCCAGCAGCTTGGCGGGTTACTCCTACGAGCAGTACTTC. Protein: CASSLAGYSYEQYF.

In DNA, the CDR3 is TGTGCCAGCTCACCACTAGCGGGCACTGAAGCTTTCTTT. Amino acids: CASSPLAGTEAFF. The rearrangement uses TRBV18 and TRBJ1-1; D not resolved. The CDR3 sequence is 13 residues long. Germline lookup yields CDR1 KGHSH and CDR2 LQKENI. V lost 1 base and J lost 4, with 7 bases in between. Combining the CDR3 with reference TRBV18 and TRBJ1-1 gives the whole variable domain NAGVMQNPRHLVRRRGQEARLRCSPMKGHSHVYWYRQLPEEGLKFMVYLQKENIIDESGMPKERFSAEFPKEGPSILRIQQVVRGDSAAYFCASSPLAGTEAFFGQGTRLTVV.

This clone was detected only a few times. The CDR3 loop is CASSLELGKLFF. CDR3 in DNA: TGTGCCAGCAGCTTAGAGCTAGGAAAACTGTTTTTT. V is TRBV11-2 and J is TRBJ1-4, with unresolved D. The CDR3 runs to 12 residues. Germline loops: CDR1 SGHAT, CDR2 FQNNGV. V lost 0 bases to trimming and J lost 10 bases, with 6 bases between them. Full variable domain (outside the CDR3, taken from reference TRBV11-2 and TRBJ1-4): EAGVAQSPRYKIIEKRQSVAFWCNPISGHATLYWYQQILGQGPKLLIQFQNNGVVDDSQLPKDRFSAERLKGVDSTLKIQPAKLEDSAVYLCASSLELGKLFFGSGTQLSVL.

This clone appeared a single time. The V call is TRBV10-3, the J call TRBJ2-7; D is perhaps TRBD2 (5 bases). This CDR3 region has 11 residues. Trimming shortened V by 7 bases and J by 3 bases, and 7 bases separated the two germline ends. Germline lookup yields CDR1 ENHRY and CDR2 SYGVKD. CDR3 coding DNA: TGTGCCATCATGGGAGACTACGAGCAGTACTTC. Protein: CAIMGDYEQYF.

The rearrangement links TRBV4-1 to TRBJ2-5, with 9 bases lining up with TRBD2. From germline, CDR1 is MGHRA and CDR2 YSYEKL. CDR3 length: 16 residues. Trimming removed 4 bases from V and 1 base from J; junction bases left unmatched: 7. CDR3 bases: TGCGCCAGCAGCCTAAAGCGGGAGGCGTCCCAAGAGACCCAGTACTTC. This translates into CASSLKREASQETQYF.

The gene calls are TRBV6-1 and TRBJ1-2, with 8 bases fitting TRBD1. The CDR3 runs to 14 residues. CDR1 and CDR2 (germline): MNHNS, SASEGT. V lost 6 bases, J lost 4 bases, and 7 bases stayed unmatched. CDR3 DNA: TGTGCCAGCAGCGGACAGGGTCTGAGCTATGGCTACACCTTC. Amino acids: CASSGQGLSYGYTF.

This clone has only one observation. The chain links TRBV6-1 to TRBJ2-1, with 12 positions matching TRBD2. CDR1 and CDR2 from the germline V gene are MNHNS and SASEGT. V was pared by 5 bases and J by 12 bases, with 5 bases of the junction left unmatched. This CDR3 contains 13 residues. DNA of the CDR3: TGTGCCAGCAGTTGGACTAGCGGGGTAGTGCAGTTCTTC. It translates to CASSWTSGVVQFF.

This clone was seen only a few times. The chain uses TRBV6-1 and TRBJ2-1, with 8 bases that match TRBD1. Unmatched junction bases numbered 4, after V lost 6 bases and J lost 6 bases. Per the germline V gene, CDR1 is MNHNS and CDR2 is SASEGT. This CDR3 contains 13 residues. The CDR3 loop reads CASRGGQGNEQFF. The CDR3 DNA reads TGTGCCAGCAGGGGCGGACAGGGCAATGAGCAGTTCTTC.

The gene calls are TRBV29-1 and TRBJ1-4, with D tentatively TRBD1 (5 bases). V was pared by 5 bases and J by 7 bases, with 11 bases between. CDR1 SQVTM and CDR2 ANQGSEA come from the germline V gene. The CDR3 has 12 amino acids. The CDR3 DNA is TGCAGCGTTTATATGGGGGGTGAAAAACTGTTTTTT. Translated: CSVYMGGEKLFF.

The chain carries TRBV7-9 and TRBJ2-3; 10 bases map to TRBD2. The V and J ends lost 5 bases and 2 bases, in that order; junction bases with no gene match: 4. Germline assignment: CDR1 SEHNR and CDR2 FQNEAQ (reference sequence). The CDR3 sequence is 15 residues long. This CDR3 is CASSPTSGPTDTQYF. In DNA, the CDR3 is TGTGCCAGCAGCCCGACTAGCGGGCCCACAGATACGCAGTATTTT.